This TCR beta chain was identified in a study of shared clonotypes between healthy human individuals. There are a few counts of this clone. Within the sample, other DNA sequences also encode this same CDR3. The authors' processing: Owing to the provision of junction-only sequences devoid of quality scores by immunoSEQ, filtering differed. Produced via immunoSEQ multiplex PCR; TCRdb's table is partial and in-frame only. D and trimming were read from the DNA, whereas the V and J calls and clone size are those reported in that table. The sample has roughly 2,500,000 clones; under 95% are singletons. Sequencing used naive CD4+ T cells from PBMCs. Noted subset: CD45RA+ positively selected. This clonotype originated in a man between 18 and 35 years old in good health. Some clones in this sample may be carry-over from other donors' samples.

The CDR3 nucleotides are TGTGCCAGCAGCTCGGGACAGAACACCGGGGAGCTGTTTTTT. Residues: CASSSGQNTGELFF. The chain joins TRBV5-4 to TRBJ2-2; D is possibly TRBD1 (6 bases). V shed 3 bases and J shed 1 base, with 7 bases lying between them. The CDR3 consists of 14 residues. The germline V gene encodes CDR1 SGHNT and CDR2 YYREEE (reference sequence).